The following is a TCR beta chain sequence with its context. This record belongs to a study of CD8+ T cells in alopecia areata. This CDR3 is 12 amino acids long. Germline V gene data show CDR1 as SGHDT and CDR2 as YYEEEE. V was clipped by 1 base and J by 5 bases, with 6 bases between them. Treatment of the sample: oral pan-JAK inhibitor, 5-10 mg twice daily. Extraction and reverse transcription of RNA yielded cDNA as the sequencing template. Clones were sequenced by immunoSEQ multiplex PCR, and TCRdb holds only the in-frame ones, with some missing. The sample lists fewer than 110,000 clones, 86% occurring once.

Specimen: CD8+ T cells sorted from blood, collected between weeks 30 and 35, from a patient treated with tofacitinib. The rearrangement joins TRBV5-6 to TRBJ1-1, with D unclear. The clonotype comes from a human donor with alopecia areata. The CDR3 region has the DNA TGTGCCAGCAGCTTGCTTCATACTGAAGCTTTCTTT. Translating it yields CASSLLHTEAFF.